The rows below give T cell receptor beta chains drawn from one sample of a study of CD8+ T cells in alopecia areata. TCRdb's copy holds only in-frame clones and misses some; the assay was immunoSEQ multiplex PCR. The repertoire includes 120,000 to 150,000 clones, around 87% of them detected once, and about 13% sits in the top ten. This specimen was CD8+ T cells sorted from blood, taken at week 4, from a patient treated with tofacitinib. These receptors were collected from a human donor with alopecia areata. The CDR3 runs from the conserved cysteine through the conserved F or W. A D gene is named only where the DNA matches it firmly. A row's size may be missing; if present it is once, few, many or a size class.

d_call | j_call | v_call | clone_size | cdr3_aa | cdr3_nt
. | TRBJ1-1 | TRBV5-1 | . | CASSPPSDTEAFF | TGCGCCAGCAGTCCCCCGAGCGACACTGAAGCTTTCTTT
. | TRBJ2-4 | TRBV7-9 | . | CASSDGVLAKNIQYF | TGTGCCAGCAGCGACGGGGTGCTAGCCAAAAACATTCAGTACTTC
TRBD2 | TRBJ2-1 | TRBV27 | . | CASSNGLAVNDEQFF | TGTGCCAGCAGTAACGGCCTAGCGGTTAACGATGAGCAGTTCTTC
. | TRBJ2-7 | TRBV7-6 | . | CASSLNTPYEQYF | TGTGCCAGCAGCTTAAACACCCCCTACGAGCAGTACTTC
. | TRBJ2-1 | TRBV7-7 | once | CASSLRVPPNNEQFF | TGTGCCAGCAGCTTGAGAGTCCCGCCCAACAATGAGCAGTTCTTC
. | TRBJ2-7 | TRBV5-6 | . | CASSLRDGIYEQYF | TGTGCCAGCAGCTTACGGGACGGGATCTACGAGCAGTACTTC
. | TRBJ2-2 | TRBV7-6 | . | CASSPLGGNTGELFF | TGTGCCAGCAGCCCGTTGGGGGGCAACACCGGGGAGCTGTTTTTT
TRBD2 | TRBJ2-5 | TRBV29-1 | . | CSVGEQAQAGGPGETQYF | TGCAGCGTAGGCGAGCAGGCCCAAGCGGGAGGGCCCGGTGAGACCCAGTACTTC
. | TRBJ2-3 | TRBV7-9 | once | CASSHGTDTQYF | TGTGCCAGCAGCCATGGCACAGATACGCAGTATTTT
TRBD2 | TRBJ2-1 | TRBV15 | . | CATSRDYELAGGSNEQFF | TGTGCCACCAGCAGAGATTACGAACTAGCGGGGGGTAGCAATGAGCAGTTCTTC
. | TRBJ2-3 | TRBV9 | . | CASSSSGAGLTDTQYF | TGTGCCAGCAGCTCCTCGGGGGCGGGCCTCACAGATACGCAGTATTTT
TRBD1 | TRBJ1-2 | TRBV30 | . | CAWSVGGTYGYTF | TGTGCCTGGAGTGTAGGGGGCACCTATGGCTACACCTTC